This TCR beta chain stems from a study of T cell responses to AZD1222 COVID-19 vaccine. Clones were read by immunoSEQ multiplex PCR, and TCRdb kept only the in-frame ones, dropping some. The sample lists fewer than 200,000 clones, around nine tenths occurring once. The CDR3 runs to 15 residues. Germline CDR1 and CDR2: SGHDT and YYEEEE. Between the trimmed V and J ends, which lost 4 bases and 0 bases, there was a span of 10 bases. A word on this clone: Antigen: not known.

Whole-study results and caveats: Clonal diversity was possibly underestimated, and white British individuals and females predominated among donors. At 160-218 and 743-854, vaccine-associated CD4 TCRs were dominant, and they spanned spike. Unmutated regions of variants are reportedly targeted by nearly half of spike-specific TCRs. Just five to seven AZD1222 recipients tested seropositive at baseline.

The sample was peripheral blood, taken 28 days after the second AZD1222 dose. The rearrangement joins TRBV5-6 to TRBJ1-4, with D hard to call. The receptor was isolated from an adult who received the AZD1222 COVID-19 vaccine. CDR3 sequence reads: CASSPSGSTNEKLFF. The CDR3 bases are TGTGCCAGCAGCCCCAGCGGATCAACTAATGAAAAACTGTTTTTT. Filled out from reference TRBV5-6 and TRBJ1-4, the complete variable domain reads DAGVTQSPTHLIKTRGQQVTLRCSPKSGHDTVSWYQQALGQGPQFIFQYYEEEERQRGNFPDRFSGHQFPNYSSELNVNALLLGDSALYLCASSPSGSTNEKLFFGSGTQLSVL.